The 25 T cell receptor beta chains presented below share a single source sample, sequenced in a study of blood T cell repertoires in COVID-19. Repertoires were generated with immunoSEQ multiplex PCR, while TCRdb's copy carries only in-frame clones and drops some. The sample contains some 65,000 clones, over 85% of which appear only once. The sequenced sample consisted of peripheral blood. The source of these receptors is a man aged 70 or older with active COVID-19.

The chain uses TRBV7-9 and TRBJ2-2; 9 bases are a match to TRBD1. The length of the CDR3 is 16 residues. The V and J ends lost 6 bases and 5 bases, in that order; junction bases with no gene match: 10. Germline values: CDR1 SEHNR, CDR2 FQNEAQ (reference sequence). CDR3 residues: CASRYTGQGLTGELFF. In DNA form, the CDR3 reads TGTGCCAGCAGATATACGGGACAGGGATTGACCGGGGAGCTGTTTTTT.

The chain joins TRBV28 to TRBJ1-1; 8 bases match TRBD1. CDR3 length: 10 residues. The ends lost 8 bases at V and 10 bases at J; junction bases unmatched: 3. Looked up from germline, CDR1 is MDHEN and CDR2 is SYDVKM. The CDR3 DNA sequence: TGTGCCAGCCAACAGGGGGGAGCTTTCTTT. As protein: CASQQGGAFF.

The V call is TRBV2, the J call TRBJ2-5; 8 bases match TRBD1. Germline CDR1 is SNHLY and CDR2 is FYNNEI. Trimming removed 6 bases from V and 3 bases from J; junction bases left unmatched: 3. CDR3 length equals 13 residues. The CDR3 nucleotides are TGTGCCAGCAGAAAGACAGGGGAAGAGACCCAGTACTTC. Its protein product is CASRKTGEETQYF.

V and J are TRBV7-2 and TRBJ1-5, with D hard to call. The CDR3 covers 13 residues. Germline CDR1 is SGHTA and CDR2 is FQGNSA. Trimming removed 1 base from V and 6 bases from J, with 7 bases in between. CDR3 loop: CASSLGRGQPQHF. In DNA, the CDR3 is TGTGCCAGCAGCTTAGGAAGAGGTCAGCCCCAGCATTTT.

The rearrangement uses TRBV6-5 and TRBJ2-7, with 9 bases aligning to TRBD1. The CDR3 sequence is 14 residues long. The germline V gene encodes CDR1 MNHEY and CDR2 SVGAGI. Trimming cost V 8 bases and J 5 bases; bases outside gene matches: 10. The CDR3 loop is CASSRDRATHEQYV. CDR3 sequence (DNA): TGTGCCAGCTCAAGGGACAGGGCGACTCACGAGCAGTACGTC.

The chain links TRBV10-3 to TRBJ2-2; tentative D call: TRBD1 (5 bases). Trimming took 4 bases from V and 8 from J, leaving 8 bases between them. Germline V lookup: CDR1 ENHRY, CDR2 SYGVKD. The CDR3 length is 12 residues. The CDR3 region is CAISGAGGELFF. CDR3 coding DNA: TGTGCCATCAGTGGCGCAGGGGGGGAGCTGTTTTTT.

This CDR3 reads CASSQDASGGARETQYF. CDR3 DNA sequence: TGCGCCAGCAGCCAAGACGCTAGCGGGGGGGCCAGGGAGACCCAGTACTTC. The chain links TRBV4-3 to TRBJ2-5, with 12 bases that match TRBD2. The V gene's germline CDR1 is LGHNA and CDR2 YSLEER. This CDR3 region has 17 residues. Germline trimming cut 0 bases from V and 5 bases from J; bases unmatched to any gene: 7.

A few counts support this clone. This rearrangement joins TRBV2 to TRBJ2-3; no clear D. This CDR3 has 14 amino acids. CDR1 SNHLY and CDR2 FYNNEI come from the germline V gene. The V gene lost 8 bases and the J gene lost 6 bases, with 18 bases spanning the gap. The CDR3 region is CASVLMGYFDTQYF. In DNA form, the CDR3 reads TGTGCCAGCGTCCTAATGGGCTACTTCGATACGCAGTATTTT.

V is TRBV29-1 and J is TRBJ1-2, with D possibly matching TRBD1 (5 bases). This CDR3 is 11 amino acids long. Trimming cost V 7 bases and J 12 bases, with 18 bases left between them. Germline loops: CDR1 SQVTM, CDR2 ANQGSEA. The CDR3 DNA reads TGCAGCGCCGCCGAGGCAGGGCGAAACACCTTC. As protein: CSAAEAGRNTF.

This clone occurred once. The chain links TRBV7-2 to TRBJ2-2, with D possibly being TRBD2 (7 bases). Trimming took off 1 base at V and 0 bases at J, with 12 bases between the two ends. The germline gives CDR1 SGHTA, CDR2 FQGNSA. This CDR3 comprises 17 residues. The CDR3 is CASSLVAGASNTGELFF. CDR3 coding DNA: TGTGCCAGCAGCTTAGTCGCGGGGGCCTCGAACACCGGGGAGCTGTTTTTT.

The chain employs TRBV2 and TRBJ1-5; no definite D call. Germline values: CDR1 SNHLY, CDR2 FYNNEI. V was pared by 1 base and J by 4 bases, with 8 bases between. The CDR3 consists of 14 residues. The CDR3 is CASSEGTGNQPQHF. Written as DNA, the CDR3 is TGTGCCAGCAGTGAAGGGACGGGAAATCAGCCCCAGCATTTT.

The gene calls are TRBV28 and TRBJ2-4; 11 bases line up with TRBD2. The germline V gene has CDR1 MDHEN and CDR2 SYDVKM. The CDR3 has 16 amino acids. Here the CDR3 DNA reads TGTGCAACTTGGCTAGCGGGGGGCGGGGCCAAAAACATTCAGTACTTC. Its translation: CATWLAGGGAKNIQYF. The full variable domain, rest sourced from reference TRBV28 and TRBJ2-4, is DVKVTQSSRYLVKRTGEKVFLECVQDMDHENMFWYRQDPGLGLRLIYFSYDVKMKEKGDIPEGYSVSREKKERFSLILESASTNQTSMYLCATWLAGGGAKNIQYFGAGTRLSVL.

This chain uses TRBV28 with TRBJ1-4; 7 bases line up with TRBD1. V lost 5 bases to trimming and J lost 3 bases; unmatched junction nucleotides: 6. CDR1 is MDHEN and CDR2 is SYDVKM in the germline V gene. The CDR3 covers 15 residues. CDR3 in amino acids: CASSRTGGANEKLFF. CDR3 DNA: TGTGCCAGCAGTCGGACAGGCGGAGCTAATGAAAAACTGTTTTTT.

The V call is TRBV9, the J call TRBJ2-3; the D gene is possibly TRBD2 (7 bases). This CDR3 is 16 amino acids long. From germline, CDR1 is SGDLS and CDR2 YYNGEE. The V end lost 0 bases, the J end lost 2 bases, and 13 bases lay between the germline ends. The CDR3 spells CASSVASRGHTDTQYF. The DNA of the CDR3 is TGTGCCAGCAGCGTAGCTTCGCGGGGGCACACAGATACGCAGTATTTT.

The chain combines TRBV19 with TRBJ2-7; possibly TRBD1 for D (6 bases). V was shortened by 4 bases and J by 5 bases, with 12 bases between the two germline ends. The germline CDR1 and CDR2 sequences are LNHDA and SQIVND (reference sequence). This CDR3 contains 13 residues. CDR3 bases: TGTGCCAGTAGTACCGAACAGGGAAACGAGCAGTACTTC. It encodes CASSTEQGNEQYF.

V is TRBV12-3 or TRBV12-4 and J is TRBJ1-2, with TRBD1 matching 7 bases. This CDR3 region has 12 residues. The V and J ends lost 3 bases and 12 bases, in that order; junction bases with no gene match: 7. DNA for the CDR3: TGTGCCAGCAGTTTCCTGGGGACAGCAGACACCTTC. Translating it yields CASSFLGTADTF.

As concerns this clone: An end of the junction differs from the germline gene, which may be a read error. As DNA, the CDR3 is TGTGCCAGCAGTGGGTGGACAGGGGCCTTGAATACTGAAGCTTTCTTT. Its translation is CASSGWTGALNTEAFF. The chain combines TRBV6-1 with TRBJ1-1, with 9 bases that match TRBD1. The CDR3 contains 16 residues. Per the germline V gene, CDR1 is MNHNS and CDR2 is SASEGT.

The chain carries TRBV7-2 and TRBJ1-5; 8 nucleotides line up with TRBD1. The CDR3 is 17 residues long. Germline V gene data show CDR1 as SGHTA and CDR2 as FQGNSA. V shed 2 bases, J shed 5 bases, and the junction held 11 bases outside the gene matches. The CDR3 is CASSLWGRTGPDQPQHF. As DNA, the CDR3 is TGTGCCAGCAGCTTATGGGGGCGGACAGGGCCAGATCAGCCCCAGCATTTT.

This sequence joins TRBV15 and TRBJ2-2, with 8 bases matching TRBD1. The length of the CDR3 is 15 residues. Germline trimming cut 0 bases from V and 5 bases from J; bases unmatched to any gene: 2. Germline V gene data show CDR1 as LNHNV and CDR2 as YYDKDF (reference sequence). CDR3 DNA sequence: TGTGCCACCAGCAGAGACAGGGGGCAAACCGGGGAGCTGTTTTTT. Protein product: CATSRDRGQTGELFF. Full variable domain (remainder filled in from reference TRBV15 and TRBJ2-2): DAMVIQNPRYQVTQFGKPVTLSCSQTLNHNVMYWYQQKSSQAPKLLFHYYDKDFNNEADTPDNFQSRRPNTSFCFLDIRSPGLGDTAMYLCATSRDRGQTGELFFGEGSRLTVL.

The CDR3 DNA reads TGCGCCAGCAGCGAGAGGACAGGGCGGGGGAATCAGCAGTTCTTC. Translating gives CASSERTGRGNQQFF. This sequence joins TRBV5-1 and TRBJ2-1; D is possibly TRBD1 (8 bases). The germline CDR1 and CDR2 sequences are SGHRS and YFSETQ. V shed 4 bases and J shed 11 bases, with 22 bases lying between them. CDR3 length: 15 amino acids.

The chain couples TRBV27 to TRBJ2-1; 7 positions match TRBD1. The J segment lost 0 bases and the V segment lost 7 bases, leaving 24 bases of the junction unmatched. The CDR3 consists of 21 residues. Germline CDR1 and CDR2: MNHEY and SMNVEV (reference sequence). CDR3 nucleotide sequence: TGTGCCAGCATCGGGGTCTTTGGACAGGCGGAAACAAGATGCTCCTACAATGAGCAGTTCTTC. Protein sequence: CASIGVFGQAETRCSYNEQFF.

The CDR3 reads CASSRSRTGDGAFF. As DNA, the CDR3 is TGTGCCAGCAGCCGATCCCGGACAGGGGATGGAGCTTTCTTT. This sequence joins TRBV3-1 (or the pseudogene TRBV3-2) and TRBJ1-1; 9 bases agree with TRBD1. CDR1 is LGHDT and CDR2 is YNNKEL in the germline V gene (reference sequence). The J segment lost 10 bases and the V segment lost 4 bases, leaving 10 bases of the junction unmatched. This CDR3 region has 14 residues.

V gene TRBV5-8 combines with J gene TRBJ2-1; 8 bases fit TRBD2. This CDR3 region has 15 residues. V dropped 2 bases and J dropped 7; count of bases not matched to a gene: 8. Germline lookup yields CDR1 SGHTS and CDR2 YDEGEE. The CDR3 DNA follows: TGTGCCAGCAGCTTAAGGGCGGGGGGAAGGAATGAGCAGTTCTTC. The encoded protein is CASSLRAGGRNEQFF.

This chain uses TRBV21-1 with TRBJ2-7; TRBD1, as called in the table, went unchecked against the DNA. TRBV21-1 has pseudogene status. The CDR3 has 15 residues. The DNA for the CDR3 is TGTGCCAGCAGCGAGTGGGGACAAGTTAGCTACGAGCAGTACTTC. This sequence encodes CASSEWGQVSYEQYF.

V is TRBV10-3 and J is TRBJ2-7; 11 bases are a match to TRBD2. Unmatched junction bases numbered 5, after V lost 10 bases and J lost 3 bases. There are 13 residues in the CDR3. Germline V gives CDR1 ENHRY, CDR2 SYGVKD. The CDR3 is CATLAGGRYEQYF. The CDR3 DNA follows: TGTGCCACCTTAGCGGGGGGGCGCTACGAGCAGTACTTC.